This T cell receptor beta chain was profiled in a study of response to subunit inactivated influenza vaccine. Study-level points and caveats: The authors suggested that every seasonal influenza vaccination recruits few new T cells.

The germline CDR1 and CDR2 sequences are SGHAT and FQDESV (reference sequence). The CDR3 loop spans 20 amino acids. V was pared by 4 bases and J by 4 bases, with 31 bases between. TCRdb processed the RT-PCR reads anew with MiXCR; each CDR3 protein has one entry. Among about 180,000 distinct CDR3 sequences listed, roughly a tenth were seen once. On this clonotype itself: Its antigen is not identified.

The source material was CD8+ T cells sorted from PBMCs, sampled around 2 years after vaccination. The receptor's source is a man aged 45-69 years who received an inactivated influenza vaccine. V is TRBV11-1 and J is TRBJ2-5; D might be TRBD1 or TRBD2, each matching 7 bases. This CDR3 reads CASSSPLTGPPGLPTETQYF. The CDR3 coding sequence is TGTGCCAGCAGCTCTCCCCTGACAGGGCCACCGGGACTACCTACAGAGACCCAGTACTTC.